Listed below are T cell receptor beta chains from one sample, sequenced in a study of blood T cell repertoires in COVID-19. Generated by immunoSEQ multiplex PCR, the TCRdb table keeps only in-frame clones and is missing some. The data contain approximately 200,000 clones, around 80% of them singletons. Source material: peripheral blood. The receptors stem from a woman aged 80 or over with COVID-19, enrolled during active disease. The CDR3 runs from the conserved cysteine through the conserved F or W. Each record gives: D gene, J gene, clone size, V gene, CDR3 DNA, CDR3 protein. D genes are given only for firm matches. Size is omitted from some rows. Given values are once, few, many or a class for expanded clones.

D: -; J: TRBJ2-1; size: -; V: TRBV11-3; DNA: TGTGCCAGCAGCTTTCCACTTTACAATGAGCAGTTCTTC; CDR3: CASSFPLYNEQFF
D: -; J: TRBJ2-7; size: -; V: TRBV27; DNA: TGTGCCAGCAGTGCCCGGGTCCCAAAAGAGCAGTACTTC; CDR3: CASSARVPKEQYF
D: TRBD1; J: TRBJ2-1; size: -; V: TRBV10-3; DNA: TGTGCCATCAGTGTTCACCAGGGACAGTCTATCGGAAATGAGCAGTTCTTC; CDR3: CAISVHQGQSIGNEQFF
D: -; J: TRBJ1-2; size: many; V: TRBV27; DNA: TGTGCCACCCGGGCGGAGGATTATGGCTACACCTTC; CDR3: CATRAEDYGYTF
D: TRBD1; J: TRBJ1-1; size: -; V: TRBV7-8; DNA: TGTGCCAGCAGCCCGGACAGGATGGGTTACACTGAAGCTTTCTTT; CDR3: CASSPDRMGYTEAFF
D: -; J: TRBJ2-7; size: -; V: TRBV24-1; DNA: TGTGCCACCAGTGGGATTCACAGGGCCTACGAGCAGTACTTC; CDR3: CATSGIHRAYEQYF
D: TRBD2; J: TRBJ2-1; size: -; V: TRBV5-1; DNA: TGCGCCAGCAGCCTGGGACTAGATAGTTTCAATGAGCAGTTCTTC; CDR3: CASSLGLDSFNEQFF
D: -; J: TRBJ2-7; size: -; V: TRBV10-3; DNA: TGTGCCATCAGTGAGTCCCCGGCAGGCCTCTCCTACGAGCAGTACTTC; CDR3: CAISESPAGLSYEQYF
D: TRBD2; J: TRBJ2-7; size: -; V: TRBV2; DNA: TGTGCCAGCCGGAGTAGCGGGAGGCCCGAGCAGTACTTC; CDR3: CASRSSGRPEQYF
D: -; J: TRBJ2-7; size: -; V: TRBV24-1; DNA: TGTGCCACCAGTGACGTTCAGGGCTTTCTAGTTTCCGAGCAGTACTTC; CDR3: CATSDVQGFLVSEQYF
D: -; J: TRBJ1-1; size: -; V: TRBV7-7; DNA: TGTGCTAGCAGCCCCCCGAGGGGGAGAGCTTTCTTT; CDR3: CASSPPRGRAFF
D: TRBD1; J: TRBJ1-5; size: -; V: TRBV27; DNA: TGTGCCAGCAGTTTATTTAGCGGGACAGGGGCTCAGCCCCAGCATTTT; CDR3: CASSLFSGTGAQPQHF
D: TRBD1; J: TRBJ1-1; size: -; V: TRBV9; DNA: TGTGCCAGCAGCAGGGGGCTGACTGAAGCTTTCTTT; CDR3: CASSRGLTEAFF
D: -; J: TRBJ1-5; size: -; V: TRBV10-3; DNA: TGTGCCATCAGTGATTCAGGACCCCAGCATTTT; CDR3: CAISDSGPQHF
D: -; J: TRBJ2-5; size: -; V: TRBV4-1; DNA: TGCGCCAGCAGCCAAGATGGTGGGGCATGGGGCCAAGAGACCCAGTACTTC; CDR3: CASSQDGGAWGQETQYF
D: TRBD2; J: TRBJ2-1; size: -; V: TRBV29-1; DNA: TGCAGCGCCCGGACTAGCGGGGGGGCGGGCTCCTACAATGAGCAGTTCTTC; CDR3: CSARTSGGAGSYNEQFF
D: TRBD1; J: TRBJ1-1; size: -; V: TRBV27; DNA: TGTGCCAGCAGTTTGATAGGGGGCTCTGAAGCTTTCTTT; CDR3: CASSLIGGSEAFF
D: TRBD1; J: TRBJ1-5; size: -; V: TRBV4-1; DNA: TGCGCCAGCAGCCCACAGGGGGAAGGCAATCAGCCCCAGCATTTT; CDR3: CASSPQGEGNQPQHF
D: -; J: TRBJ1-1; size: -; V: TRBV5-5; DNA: TGTGCCAGCAGCCCGACTGCCAGGGGCAACACTGAAGCTTTCTTT; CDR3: CASSPTARGNTEAFF
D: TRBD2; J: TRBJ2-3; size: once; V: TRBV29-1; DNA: TGCAGCGTTGATAGCGGGGCCACTAGCGCTGATACGCAGTATTTT; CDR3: CSVDSGATSADTQYF
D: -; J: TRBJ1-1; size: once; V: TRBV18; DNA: TGTGCCAGCTCACCAAGGGGGGGAGGGGACACTGAAGCTTTCTTT; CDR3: CASSPRGGGDTEAFF
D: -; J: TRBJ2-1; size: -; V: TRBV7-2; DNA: TGTGCCAGCAGCTTGTCGAGGGAAAGCGAGCAGTTCTTC; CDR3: CASSLSRESEQFF
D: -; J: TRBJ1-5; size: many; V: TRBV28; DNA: TGTGCCAGCAGTACGGGTAATCAGCCCCAGCATTTT; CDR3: CASSTGNQPQHF
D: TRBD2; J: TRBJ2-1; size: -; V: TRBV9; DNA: TGTGCCAGCAGCGGAAGTAGCGGGGGCAGCGAGCAGTTCTTC; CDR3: CASSGSSGGSEQFF
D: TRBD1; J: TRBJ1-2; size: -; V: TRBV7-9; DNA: TGTGCCAGCAGCGTCGACAGGGGCTTTGGCTACACCTTC; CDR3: CASSVDRGFGYTF
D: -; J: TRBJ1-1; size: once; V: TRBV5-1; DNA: TGCGCCAGCAGCTCGACAGGGAACACTGAAGCTTTCTTT; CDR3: CASSSTGNTEAFF
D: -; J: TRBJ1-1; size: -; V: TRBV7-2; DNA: TGTGCCAGCAGCCCCTCGTTGAACACTGAAGCTTTCTTT; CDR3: CASSPSLNTEAFF
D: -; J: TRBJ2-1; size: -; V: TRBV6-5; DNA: TGTGCCAGCACCCGGGCGGACAGTGGGAGCAATGAGCAGTTCTTC; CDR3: CASTRADSGSNEQFF
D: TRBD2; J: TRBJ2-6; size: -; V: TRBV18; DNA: TGTGCCAGCTCCGGGGGGTTTTCTGGGGCCAACGTCCTGACTTTC; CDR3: CASSGGFSGANVLTF
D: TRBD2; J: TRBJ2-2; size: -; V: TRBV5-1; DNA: TGCGCCAGCAGCCCTCTGACTAGCGTAGCCGGGGAGCTGTTTTTT; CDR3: CASSPLTSVAGELFF